One sample yielded the 23 T cell receptor beta chains listed below, sequenced in a study of blood T cell repertoires in COVID-19. Assay used: immunoSEQ multiplex PCR; TCRdb lists only in-frame clones, some missing. The sample gives approximately 130,000 clones, less than 90% of which show up once; about 18% is in the top ten. The sequencing input was PBMCs or T cells enriched from blood (not recorded which). The receptors stem from a man between 25 and 39 years old who had recovered from COVID-19.

V and J are TRBV23-1 and TRBJ2-3; tentatively, D is TRBD1 (5 bases). TRBV23-1 qualifies as an ORF whose function is uncertain. This CDR3 comprises 13 residues. Trimming shortened V by 0 bases and J by 8 bases, and 9 bases separated the two germline ends. CDR3 residues: CASSQSLRGTQYF. Written as DNA, the CDR3 is TGCGCCAGCAGTCAATCATTAAGGGGTACGCAGTATTTT.

The J gene is TRBJ1-2, the V gene TRBV28; D is possibly TRBD1 (6 bases). Trimming shortened V by 8 bases and J by 8 bases, and 18 bases separated the two germline ends. The germline gives CDR1 MDHEN, CDR2 SYDVKM. The CDR3 length is 13 residues. CDR3 residues: CASEGQLVRGYTF. The CDR3, as DNA: TGTGCCAGCGAAGGACAGCTAGTCCGGGGCTACACCTTC.

This chain joins TRBV13 and TRBJ2-5; weak D call: TRBD2 (5 bases). V was trimmed by 4 bases and J by 5 bases, leaving 14 bases between them. In germline, CDR1 is PRHDT, CDR2 FYEKMQ (reference sequence). The CDR3 length is 14 residues. The CDR3 is CASSSTAGQETQYF. The CDR3 nucleotides read TGTGCCAGCAGCTCAACGGCGGGCCAGGAGACCCAGTACTTC.

This clone was recorded once. This chain uses TRBV19 with TRBJ2-7, with 7 bases fitting TRBD1. The CDR3 contains 13 residues. V lost 1 base to trimming and J lost 3 bases; unmatched junction nucleotides: 0. Germline CDR1 reads LNHDA; CDR2 reads SQIVND (reference sequence). CDR3 amino acids: CASSIGQGYEQYV. CDR3 sequence (DNA): TGTGCCAGTAGTATAGGACAGGGCTACGAGCAGTACGTC.

The rearrangement joins TRBV28 to TRBJ2-7; 7 bases fit TRBD1. This CDR3 is built from 17 residues. Germline V gene data show CDR1 as MDHEN and CDR2 as SYDVKM. V was pared by 2 bases and J by 0 bases, with 10 bases of the junction left unmatched. Here the CDR3 reads CASSLERQGPFSYEQYF. DNA for the CDR3: TGTGCCAGCAGTTTAGAGAGACAGGGTCCTTTCTCCTACGAGCAGTACTTC. The complete variable domain, with remaining parts taken from reference TRBV28 and TRBJ2-7, reads DVKVTQSSRYLVKRTGEKVFLECVQDMDHENMFWYRQDPGLGLRLIYFSYDVKMKEKGDIPEGYSVSREKKERFSLILESASTNQTSMYLCASSLERQGPFSYEQYFGPGTRLTVT.

The chain links TRBV9 to TRBJ1-1, with D possibly being TRBD1 (6 bases). The V end lost 4 bases, the J end lost 1 base, and 20 bases lay between the germline ends. The V gene's germline CDR1 is SGDLS and CDR2 YYNGEE. The CDR3 loop spans 17 amino acids. CDR3 DNA sequence: TGTGCCAGCAGCTCTGACTGGGGGCCCGGCGGGAACACTGAAGCTTTCTTT. This sequence encodes CASSSDWGPGGNTEAFF.

The chain employs TRBV18 and TRBJ1-1; no clear D. Trimming took 2 bases from V and 3 from J, leaving 10 bases between them. CDR3 length equals 14 residues. Germline V lookup: CDR1 KGHSH, CDR2 LQKENI. This CDR3 is CASSPARDDTEAFF. The DNA of the CDR3 is TGTGCCAGCTCACCAGCGAGAGATGACACTGAAGCTTTCTTT.

V gene TRBV9 combines with J gene TRBJ1-1, with 7 positions matching TRBD1. The CDR3 length is 15 residues. Trimming cost V 4 bases and J 0 bases; bases outside gene matches: 6. The germline V gene encodes CDR1 SGDLS and CDR2 YYNGEE. This chain's CDR3 is CASSPLGQLNTEAFF. CDR3 in DNA: TGTGCCAGCAGCCCCCTGGGACAGCTGAACACTGAAGCTTTCTTT.

This clone has more than one count but fewer than ten. CDR3 bases: TGTGCCAGCAGTTACTCGCGGCTAGCGGGAGTCCACGAGCAGTACTTC. Amino acids: CASSYSRLAGVHEQYF. The chain couples TRBV6-5 to TRBJ2-7, with 10 bases matching TRBD2. The trim removed 0 bases at V and 5 bases at J, leaving 7 bases unmatched. The CDR3 length is 16 residues. Germline V lookup: CDR1 MNHEY, CDR2 SVGAGI.

This clone is deemed medium-sized. V usage is TRBV6-5 and J usage is TRBJ2-2; D perhaps matches TRBD1 (6 bases). V dropped 7 bases and J dropped 0 bases, with 12 bases sitting between them. CDR3 length: 15 amino acids. The V gene's germline CDR1 is MNHEY and CDR2 SVGAGI. DNA for the CDR3: TGTGCCAGCAAGAAATGGACAGCGAACACCGGGGAGCTGTTTTTT. It specifies CASKKWTANTGELFF.

This chain connects TRBV13 to TRBJ1-3; D may be TRBD1 (5 bases). From germline, CDR1 is PRHDT and CDR2 FYEKMQ (reference sequence). V lost 2 bases, J lost 2 bases, and 10 bases lay in between. The CDR3 consists of 15 residues. The CDR3 loop is CASSLPRETGNTIYF. CDR3 DNA sequence: TGTGCCAGCAGCTTACCCAGGGAAACTGGAAACACCATATATTTT.

V is TRBV7-3 and J is TRBJ2-7, with 10 bases matching TRBD2. CDR1 is SGHTA, CDR2 FQGTGA, per germline. The CDR3 runs to 14 residues. Trimming removed 5 bases from V and 0 bases from J; junction bases left unmatched: 1. As DNA, the CDR3 is TGTGCCAGCAGCCCTAGCGGGAGCTCCTACGAGCAGTACTTC. Its protein product is CASSPSGSSYEQYF.

The V gene is TRBV4-1, the J gene TRBJ2-2; TRBD2 agrees at 13 bases. Germline V gene lookup returns CDR1 MGHRA and CDR2 YSYEKL. This CDR3 contains 19 residues. The junction had 8 bases not matched to a gene; V was cut back by 0 bases and J by 4 bases. The CDR3 protein is CASSQEKTSGRTSTGELFF. For the CDR3, the DNA is TGCGCCAGCAGCCAAGAAAAGACTAGCGGGAGGACCAGCACCGGGGAGCTGTTTTTT.

The chain carries TRBV10-3 and TRBJ1-1; weak D call: TRBD1 (5 bases). With 4 bases removed from V and 5 bases from J, the gap between germline ends came to 11 bases. The CDR3 totals 13 residues. Germline CDR1 is ENHRY and CDR2 is SYGVKD. CDR3 loop: CAISVGARTEAFF. The CDR3 coding sequence is TGTGCCATCAGTGTTGGGGCTAGGACTGAAGCTTTCTTT.

This sequence joins TRBV27 and TRBJ2-1; maybe TRBD2 (6 bases). V shed 10 bases and J shed 2 bases, with 12 bases lying between them. This CDR3 has 13 amino acids. Germline V gene sequence: CDR1 MNHEY, CDR2 SMNVEV (reference sequence). The CDR3 nucleotides are TGTGCCACCACCTCGGGAGCCTACAATGAGCAGTTCTTC. Encoded protein: CATTSGAYNEQFF.

The genes are TRBV7-2 and TRBJ2-5; D gene ambiguous. CDR1 and CDR2 (germline): SGHTA, FQGNSA. V was shortened by 6 bases and J by 5 bases, with 13 bases between the two germline ends. This CDR3 is 13 amino acids long. The CDR3 nucleotides are TGTGCCAGCAGGCTAAGTTTCGGGGAGACCCAGTACTTC. Translating gives CASRLSFGETQYF.

Comment on this clone: A junction boundary mismatches the germline segment, possibly from a read error. The J gene is TRBJ2-7, the V gene TRBV5-3; the D gene is possibly TRBD1 (6 bases). TRBV5-3 has ORF status, its function being uncertain. The CDR3 has 15 residues. The CDR3 DNA sequence: TGTGTCAGAAGCCCACGGTCAGGGGCTCCCTACGAGCAGTACTTC. Amino acids: CVRSPRSGAPYEQYF.

The chain is built from TRBV6-5 and TRBJ1-2; D possibly corresponds to TRBD1 (6 bases). Trimming cost V 11 bases and J 3 bases, with 13 bases left between them. This CDR3 comprises 12 residues. Germline values: CDR1 MNHEY, CDR2 SVGAGI. CDR3 protein: CAGGLGDYGYTF. As DNA, the CDR3 is TGTGCCGGGGGCTTGGGGGACTATGGCTACACCTTC.

The rearrangement joins TRBV30 to TRBJ1-6, with TRBD1 as a possible D gene (5 bases). Trimming removed 1 base from V and 5 bases from J, with 18 bases in between. The length of the CDR3 is 17 residues. Germline V gene data show CDR1 as GTSNPN and CDR2 as SVGIG (reference sequence). CDR3 nucleotide sequence: TGTGCCTGGAGTGGGCGTGGCGCGGGACGGAATAATTCACCCCTCCACTTT. The encoded protein is CAWSGRGAGRNNSPLHF. The variable domain in full, with the rest retrieved from reference TRBV30 and TRBJ1-6, is SQTIHQWPATLVQPVGSPLSLECTVEGTSNPNLYWYRQAAGRGLQLLFYSVGIGQISSEVPQNLSASRPQDRQFILSSKKLLLSDSGFYLCAWSGRGAGRNNSPLHFGNGTRLTVT.

The chain employs TRBV5-4 and TRBJ2-3; 9 nucleotides align to TRBD1. V shed 0 bases and J 3 bases; nucleotides not matched to a gene: 5. CDR3 size: 16 residues. CDR1 and CDR2 (germline): SGHNT, YYREEE (reference sequence). As DNA, the CDR3 is TGTGCCAGCAGCTTGGTTGTCGGGACAGGGACAGATACGCAGTATTTT. Translating it yields CASSLVVGTGTDTQYF.

Here the CDR3 DNA reads TGTGCCAGCAGCAAAGCAGGACAGGGGCGAGGCAATGAGCAGTTCTTC. The encoded protein is CASSKAGQGRGNEQFF. The rearrangement joins TRBV21-1 to TRBJ2-1; no DNA check was done on the table's D call, TRBD1. TRBV21-1 corresponds to a pseudogene. There are 16 residues in the CDR3.

The chain combines TRBV5-1 with TRBJ1-1; weak D call: TRBD1 (5 bases). The CDR3 length is 16 residues. The V end was cut by 0 bases, the J end by 5 bases, with 17 bases between. Germline lookup yields CDR1 SGHRS and CDR2 YFSETQ. The DNA of the CDR3 is TGCGCCAGCAGCTTGGCCGGGAGGGGCGCCGGGACTGAAGCTTTCTTT. This encodes CASSLAGRGAGTEAFF.

This clone appeared a single time. A junction boundary mismatches the germline segment, possibly from a read error. The V and J genes are TRBV29-1 and TRBJ2-2, with 11 bases lining up with TRBD1. Looked up from germline, CDR1 is SQVTM and CDR2 is ANQGSEA. The CDR3 runs to 16 residues. This CDR3 reads CSVEGRDRGGTGELFF. For the CDR3, the DNA is TGCAGCGTGGAAGGCCGGGACAGGGGGGGCACCGGGGAGCTGTTTTTT.